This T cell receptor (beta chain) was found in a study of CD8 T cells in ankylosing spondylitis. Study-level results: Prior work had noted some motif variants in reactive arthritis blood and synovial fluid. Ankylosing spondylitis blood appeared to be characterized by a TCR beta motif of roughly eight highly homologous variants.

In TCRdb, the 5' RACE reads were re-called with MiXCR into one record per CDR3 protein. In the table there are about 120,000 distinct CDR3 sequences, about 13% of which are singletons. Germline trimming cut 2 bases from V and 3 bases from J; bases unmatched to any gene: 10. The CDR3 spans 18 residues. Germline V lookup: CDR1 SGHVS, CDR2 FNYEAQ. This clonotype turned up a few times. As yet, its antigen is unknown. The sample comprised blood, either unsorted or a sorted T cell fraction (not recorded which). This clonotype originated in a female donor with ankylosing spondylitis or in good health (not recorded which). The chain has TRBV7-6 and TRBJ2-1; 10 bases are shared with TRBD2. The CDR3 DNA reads TGTGCCAGCAGCTTAAATCCCTATAGCGGGGGGAACTACAATGAGCAGTTCTTC. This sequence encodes CASSLNPYSGGNYNEQFF.